Listed below are T cell receptor beta chains from one sample, sequenced in a study of tumor-infiltrating lymphocytes in primary liver carcinoma. In TCRdb, the multiplex PCR reads were re-called with MiXCR into one record per CDR3 protein. The sample lists approximately 330,000 distinct CDR3 sequences, about 61% occurring once. Source material: peripheral blood. These TCRs come from a middle-aged man with primary liver carcinoma and hepatitis B virus infection. Both conserved end residues are part of each CDR3. The order of the fields is J gene, D gene, clone size, V gene, CDR3 protein, CDR3 DNA. A D gene is named only where the DNA matches it firmly. Not every row has a clone size; where given, it reads once, few, many or a size class.

j_gene: TRBJ1-5; d_gene: NA; abundance: NA; v_gene: TRBV6-1; CDR3aa: CASSAGTEHQPQHF; CDR3nt: TGTGCCAGCAGTGCCGGGACGGAACATCAGCCCCAGCATTTT
j_gene: TRBJ2-4; d_gene: TRBD2; abundance: many; v_gene: TRBV5-4; CDR3aa: CASSGTSGSTYIQYF; CDR3nt: TGTGCCAGCAGCGGAACTAGCGGGAGTACGTACATTCAGTACTTC
j_gene: TRBJ2-7; d_gene: NA; abundance: once; v_gene: TRBV5-5; CDR3aa: CASSWRSRPNDKQYF; CDR3nt: TGTGCCAGCAGCTGGAGGTCGAGACCGAATGACAAGCAGTACTTC
j_gene: TRBJ2-1; d_gene: TRBD2; abundance: NA; v_gene: TRBV11-2; CDR3aa: CASSSVSSGVEQFF; CDR3nt: TGTGCAAGCAGCTCAGTATCTAGCGGCGTTGAGCAGTTCTTC
j_gene: TRBJ2-1; d_gene: TRBD1; abundance: NA; v_gene: TRBV23-1; CDR3aa: CASSQATGDRGRNEQFF; CDR3nt: TGCGCCAGCAGTCAGGCAACCGGGGACAGGGGTCGCAATGAGCAGTTCTTC
j_gene: TRBJ2-5; d_gene: NA; abundance: few; v_gene: TRBV5-1; CDR3aa: CASSLVYRETQYF; CDR3nt: TGCGCCAGCAGCTTGGTTTATCGGGAGACCCAGTACTTC
j_gene: TRBJ2-7; d_gene: TRBD2; abundance: NA; v_gene: TRBV12-3/TRBV12-4; CDR3aa: CGSRRGRTSGPYEQYF; CDR3nt: TGTGGCAGCAGGAGGGGCCGGACTAGCGGACCCTACGAGCAGTACTTC
j_gene: TRBJ2-3; d_gene: NA; abundance: many; v_gene: TRBV5-6; CDR3aa: CASSLATDPGRSTDTQYF; CDR3nt: TGTGCCAGCAGCTTGGCTACGGATCCGGGAAGAAGCACAGATACGCAGTATTTT
j_gene: TRBJ1-2; d_gene: NA; abundance: NA; v_gene: TRBV10-1; CDR3aa: CASSESTWENDYGYTF; CDR3nt: TGTGCCAGCAGTGAGTCGACGTGGGAGAATGACTATGGCTACACCTTC
j_gene: TRBJ1-2; d_gene: TRBD1; abundance: NA; v_gene: TRBV4-1; CDR3aa: CASSQATQTGGFVGYIF; CDR3nt: TGCGCCAGCAGCCAAGCTACTCAGACAGGGGGGTTCGTCGGCTACATCTTC
j_gene: TRBJ2-1; d_gene: NA; abundance: NA; v_gene: TRBV11-2; CDR3aa: CASSFRLMWNEQFF; CDR3nt: TGTGCCAGCAGCTTTCGTCTAATGTGGAATGAGCAGTTCTTC
j_gene: TRBJ2-1; d_gene: NA; abundance: many; v_gene: TRBV6-1; CDR3aa: CASSDMGFSSNEQFF; CDR3nt: TGTGCCAGCAGTGATATGGGGTTCAGCTCCAATGAGCAGTTCTTC
j_gene: TRBJ1-1; d_gene: NA; abundance: NA; v_gene: TRBV4-2; CDR3aa: CASTRAQCRGTEAFF; CDR3nt: TGTGCCAGCACCCGCGCACAGTGTAGAGGCACTGAAGCTTTCTTT
j_gene: TRBJ2-2; d_gene: NA; abundance: NA; v_gene: TRBV4-1; CDR3aa: CASILVTEGTGELFF; CDR3nt: TGCGCCAGCATCTTAGTCACCGAGGGCACCGGGGAGCTGTTTTTT
j_gene: TRBJ2-5; d_gene: NA; abundance: many; v_gene: TRBV6-5; CDR3aa: CASRKLGVETQYF; CDR3nt: TGTGCCAGCAGAAAACTAGGGGTGGAGACCCAGTACTTC
j_gene: TRBJ2-3; d_gene: TRBD2; abundance: NA; v_gene: TRBV7-9; CDR3aa: CASSLERTSAPSTDTQYF; CDR3nt: TGTGCCAGCAGCTTAGAGAGGACTAGCGCTCCTAGCACAGATACGCAGTATTTT
j_gene: TRBJ1-6; d_gene: NA; abundance: NA; v_gene: TRBV29-1; CDR3aa: CSVETGSDSPLHF; CDR3nt: TGCAGCGTTGAAACAGGGTCGGATTCACCCCTACACTTT
j_gene: TRBJ2-1; d_gene: TRBD2; abundance: NA; v_gene: TRBV11-3; CDR3aa: CDSSRTSGSYEQFF; CDR3nt: TGTGACAGCAGCCGGACTAGCGGGAGTTATGAGCAGTTCTTC
j_gene: TRBJ2-1; d_gene: NA; abundance: NA; v_gene: TRBV6-5; CDR3aa: CASSHTESIDNEQFF; CDR3nt: TGTGCCAGCAGTCACACAGAGAGCATCGACAATGAGCAGTTCTTC
j_gene: TRBJ1-2; d_gene: NA; abundance: few; v_gene: TRBV28; CDR3aa: CASSFGGENYGYTF; CDR3nt: TGTGCCAGCAGTTTTGGGGGGGAAAATTATGGCTACACCTTC
j_gene: TRBJ2-5; d_gene: NA; abundance: NA; v_gene: TRBV11-2; CDR3aa: CASSLVASEETQCF; CDR3nt: TGTGCCAGCAGCTTAGTAGCGTCTGAAGAGACCCAGTGCTTC
j_gene: TRBJ2-7; d_gene: TRBD1; abundance: NA; v_gene: TRBV6-1; CDR3aa: CGSSETSWDSSYEQYF; CDR3nt: TGTGGCAGCAGTGAAACAAGCTGGGACAGTTCCTACGAGCAGTACTTC
j_gene: TRBJ2-1; d_gene: TRBD1; abundance: many; v_gene: TRBV5-6; CDR3aa: CASSLVGRVVDREKYNEQFF; CDR3nt: TGTGCCAGCAGCTTGGTAGGTCGGGTTGTGGACAGGGAAAAATACAATGAGCAGTTCTTC
j_gene: TRBJ1-5; d_gene: TRBD1; abundance: few; v_gene: TRBV6-6; CDR3aa: CASSYPTGEGNQPQHF; CDR3nt: TGTGCCAGCAGTTACCCCACAGGGGAGGGCAATCAGCCCCAGCATTTT
j_gene: TRBJ2-1; d_gene: NA; abundance: NA; v_gene: TRBV11-2; CDR3aa: CASSLDLSAAPVQFF; CDR3nt: TGTGCCAGCAGCTTGGATCTAAGCGCTGCCCCCGTACAGTTCTTC
j_gene: TRBJ2-5; d_gene: NA; abundance: once; v_gene: TRBV11-3; CDR3aa: CANSWGSQETQYF; CDR3nt: TGTGCCAACAGTTGGGGATCCCAAGAGACCCAGTACTTC
j_gene: TRBJ2-1; d_gene: TRBD1; abundance: NA; v_gene: TRBV24-1; CDR3aa: CAIAGTGLNEQFF; CDR3nt: TGTGCCATCGCCGGGACAGGCCTCAATGAGCAGTTCTTC
j_gene: TRBJ2-7; d_gene: TRBD2; abundance: NA; v_gene: TRBV30; CDR3aa: CAWCPGTSGTGPSYEQYF; CDR3nt: TGTGCCTGGTGCCCCGGGACTAGCGGGACCGGCCCCTCCTACGAGCAGTACTTC
j_gene: TRBJ2-7; d_gene: NA; abundance: NA; v_gene: TRBV11-2; CDR3aa: CVSSHSPGEQYF; CDR3nt: TGTGTCAGCAGCCACTCACCTGGCGAGCAGTACTTC
j_gene: TRBJ2-7; d_gene: NA; abundance: NA; v_gene: TRBV11-2; CDR3aa: CASSWGLAVYYEQYF; CDR3nt: TGTGCCAGCAGCTGGGGACTGGCGGTATACTACGAGCAGTACTTC
j_gene: TRBJ2-1; d_gene: TRBD2; abundance: NA; v_gene: TRBV5-1; CDR3aa: CASSSSGTSGNNEQFF; CDR3nt: TGTGCCAGCAGCTCATCCGGGACTAGCGGGAACAATGAGCAGTTCTTC
j_gene: TRBJ2-2; d_gene: NA; abundance: many; v_gene: TRBV6-5; CDR3aa: CASSYGGRTGELFF; CDR3nt: TGTGCCAGCAGTTACGGGGGCCGTACCGGGGAGCTGTTTTTT
j_gene: TRBJ2-7; d_gene: NA; abundance: NA; v_gene: TRBV4-2; CDR3aa: CASSQDEGGYEQYF; CDR3nt: TGTGCCAGCAGCCAAGATGAGGGGGGGTACGAGCAGTACTTC
j_gene: TRBJ2-1; d_gene: NA; abundance: NA; v_gene: TRBV19; CDR3aa: CASNTYGSRDEQFF; CDR3nt: TGTGCCAGTAATACGTACGGTAGTAGGGATGAGCAGTTCTTC
j_gene: TRBJ2-2; d_gene: TRBD2; abundance: few; v_gene: TRBV5-1; CDR3aa: CASRPGASGNTGKLFF; CDR3nt: TGCGCCAGCAGACCCGGCGCTAGCGGGAACACCGGGAAGCTGTTTTTT
j_gene: TRBJ2-1; d_gene: NA; abundance: many; v_gene: TRBV6-5; CDR3aa: CASSYLEGNEQFF; CDR3nt: TGTGCCAGCAGTTACCTGGAGGGGAATGAGCAGTTCTTC
j_gene: TRBJ2-1; d_gene: NA; abundance: many; v_gene: TRBV11-2; CDR3aa: CASSSELYNEQFF; CDR3nt: TGTGCCAGCAGCTCAGAATTATACAATGAGCAGTTCTTC
j_gene: TRBJ1-1; d_gene: TRBD1; abundance: NA; v_gene: TRBV6-1; CDR3aa: CASTPIGDRGNAFF; CDR3nt: TGTGCCAGCACCCCGATTGGGGACAGGGGGAACGCTTTCTTT
j_gene: TRBJ2-1; d_gene: NA; abundance: NA; v_gene: TRBV11-2; CDR3aa: CAISPGTSSSYNEQFF; CDR3nt: TGTGCCATCAGCCCAGGGACTTCGAGCTCCTACAATGAGCAGTTCTTC
j_gene: TRBJ1-4; d_gene: TRBD1; abundance: NA; v_gene: TRBV6-5; CDR3aa: CASSYTGQVEEKLFF; CDR3nt: TGTGCCAGCAGTTACACTGGACAGGTGGAGGAAAAACTGTTTTTT
j_gene: TRBJ2-7; d_gene: TRBD2; abundance: NA; v_gene: TRBV6-2/TRBV6-3; CDR3aa: CVSSYSMVTSGRARYEQYF; CDR3nt: TGTGTCAGCAGTTACTCGATGGTGACTAGCGGGAGGGCCCGCTACGAGCAGTACTTC
j_gene: TRBJ2-1; d_gene: NA; abundance: NA; v_gene: TRBV28; CDR3aa: CASSLLRELWNEQFF; CDR3nt: TGTGCCAGCAGTTTATTACGGGAGCTTTGGAATGAGCAGTTCTTC
j_gene: TRBJ2-2; d_gene: NA; abundance: NA; v_gene: TRBV12-3/TRBV12-4; CDR3aa: CASSLGGAGNTRELFF; CDR3nt: TGTGCCAGCAGTTTAGGTGGGGCAGGGAACACCAGGGAGCTGTTTTTT
j_gene: TRBJ2-7; d_gene: TRBD2; abundance: NA; v_gene: TRBV10-3; CDR3aa: CAISPEPLGLAGGLWYF; CDR3nt: TGTGCCATCAGTCCCGAACCCCTAGGACTAGCGGGAGGGCTATGGTACTTC
j_gene: TRBJ1-3; d_gene: NA; abundance: NA; v_gene: TRBV30; CDR3aa: CAWDHSGNTIYF; CDR3nt: TGTGCCTGGGATCATTCTGGAAACACCATATATTTT
j_gene: TRBJ2-3; d_gene: TRBD1; abundance: many; v_gene: TRBV4-1; CDR3aa: CASSQRDRVTDTQYF; CDR3nt: TGCGCCAGCAGCCAAAGGGACAGGGTCACAGATACGCAGTATTTT
j_gene: TRBJ2-1; d_gene: NA; abundance: NA; v_gene: TRBV11-2; CDR3aa: CASSLALVEQFF; CDR3nt: TGTGCCAGCAGCTTAGCTCTAGTCGAGCAGTTCTTC
j_gene: TRBJ2-7; d_gene: TRBD1; abundance: NA; v_gene: TRBV11-2; CDR3aa: CASSTGTGRTYKQYF; CDR3nt: TGCGCCAGCAGTACAGGGACAGGCCGAACCTACAAGCAGTACTTC
j_gene: TRBJ1-5; d_gene: NA; abundance: NA; v_gene: TRBV4-3; CDR3aa: CASSQNPGDNQPQHF; CDR3nt: TGCGCCAGCAGCCAAAACCCCGGGGACAATCAGCCCCAGCATTTT
j_gene: TRBJ2-1; d_gene: NA; abundance: NA; v_gene: TRBV5-1; CDR3aa: CASSLGSIVNEQFF; CDR3nt: TGCGCCAGCAGCTTAGGCAGCATTGTTAATGAGCAGTTCTTC
j_gene: TRBJ2-3; d_gene: NA; abundance: NA; v_gene: TRBV11-2; CDR3aa: CASSPAWAGRDTQYF; CDR3nt: TGTGCCAGCAGCCCCGCGTGGGCGGGAAGAGATACGCAGTATTTT
j_gene: TRBJ1-1; d_gene: NA; abundance: many; v_gene: TRBV6-1; CDR3aa: CASSTGLGNTEAFF; CDR3nt: TGTGCCAGCAGTACAGGGTTGGGGAACACTGAAGCTTTCTTT
j_gene: TRBJ2-7; d_gene: TRBD2; abundance: medium-sized; v_gene: TRBV29-1; CDR3aa: CSVRQGGNEQYF; CDR3nt: TGCAGCGTTCGTCAGGGAGGGAACGAGCAGTACTTC
j_gene: TRBJ2-7; d_gene: NA; abundance: NA; v_gene: TRBV10-3; CDR3aa: CTIRDGQSYEQYF; CDR3nt: TGTACCATCAGGGACGGGCAATCCTACGAGCAGTACTTC
j_gene: TRBJ2-5; d_gene: NA; abundance: NA; v_gene: TRBV24-1; CDR3aa: CATSVGTEETQYF; CDR3nt: TGTGCCACCAGTGTCGGGACGGAAGAGACCCAGTACTTC